This T cell receptor beta chain was sequenced during a study of blood T cell repertoires in COVID-19. Clones were sequenced by immunoSEQ multiplex PCR, and TCRdb holds only the in-frame ones, with some missing. In the table there are 100,000 to 120,000 clones, 80% to 90% of which are singletons. Trimming stripped 0 bases from V and 4 bases from J, with 11 bases between. The CDR3 has 15 residues. From germline, CDR1 is SNHLY and CDR2 FYNNEI. The V and J genes are TRBV2 and TRBJ2-3, with D possibly being TRBD2 (7 bases). The sequence was obtained from a woman aged 60-70 years with acute or convalescent COVID-19. The sequenced material came from peripheral blood. CDR3 amino acids: CASSEAEGGADTQYF. The CDR3 nucleotides are TGTGCCAGCAGTGAAGCAGAGGGGGGGGCAGATACGCAGTATTTT. Together with reference TRBV2 and TRBJ2-3, the CDR3 gives the full variable domain: EPEVTQTPSHQVTQMGQEVILRCVPISNHLYFYWYRQILGQKVEFLVSFYNNEISEKSEIFDDQFSVERPDGSNFTLKIRSTKLEDSAMYFCASSEAEGGADTQYFGPGTRLTVL.